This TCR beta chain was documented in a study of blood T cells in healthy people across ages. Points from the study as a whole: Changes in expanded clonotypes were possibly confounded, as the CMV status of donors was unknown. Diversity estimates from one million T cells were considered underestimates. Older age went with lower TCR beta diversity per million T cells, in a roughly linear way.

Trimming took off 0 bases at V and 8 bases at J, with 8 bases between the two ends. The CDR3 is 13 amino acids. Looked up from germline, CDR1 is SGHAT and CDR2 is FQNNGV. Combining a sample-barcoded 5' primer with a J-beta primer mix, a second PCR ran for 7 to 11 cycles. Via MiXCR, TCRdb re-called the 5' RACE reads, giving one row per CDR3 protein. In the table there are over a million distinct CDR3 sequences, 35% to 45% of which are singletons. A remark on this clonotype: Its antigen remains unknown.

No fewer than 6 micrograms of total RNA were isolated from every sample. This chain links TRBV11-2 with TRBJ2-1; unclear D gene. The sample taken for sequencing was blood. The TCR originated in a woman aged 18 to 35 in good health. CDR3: CASSLDHTYEQFF. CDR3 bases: TGTGCCAGCAGCTTAGATCACACCTATGAGCAGTTCTTC.